This passage covers 22 T cell receptor beta chains from one sample sequenced in a study of blood T cells in healthy people across ages. Then a second PCR, running roughly 7 to 11 cycles, was carried out with a sample-barcoded 5' primer and a J-beta primer mix. Each CDR3 protein is one row after TCRdb ran MiXCR on the 5' RACE reads. The data hold over 1,500,000 distinct CDR3 sequences, with 40% to 55% observed a single time. Sequencing used blood. Receptor source: a woman in her forties in good health.

This clonotype was recorded a few times. The chain carries TRBV4-3 and TRBJ2-1; perhaps D is TRBD1 or TRBD2 (5 bases each). The V end was cut by 1 base, the J end by 0 bases, with 10 bases between. This CDR3 comprises 16 residues. Germline CDR1 is LGHNA and CDR2 is YSLEER. In DNA, the CDR3 is TGCGCCAGCAGCCAAGTTTTCGGGACCTCCTACAATGAGCAGTTCTTC. Amino acids: CASSQVFGTSYNEQFF.

The rearrangement joins TRBV5-6 to TRBJ2-5; D gene unclear. V lost 5 bases and J lost 1, with 12 bases in between. The CDR3 consists of 14 residues. Germline CDR1 reads SGHDT; CDR2 reads YYEEEE. The CDR3 sequence is CASRSNLFQETQYF. CDR3 DNA sequence: TGTGCCAGCAGAAGCAACCTTTTCCAAGAGACCCAGTACTTC.

In this sample, this clonotype turned up a few times. The germline gene is not matched at one end of the junction; a read error may be the cause. This rearrangement joins TRBV7-7 to TRBJ2-5; 9 positions agree with TRBD1. The J call may be mistaken, given a closer DNA end match to TRBJ2-7. The CDR3 sequence is 14 residues long. The germline CDR1 and CDR2 sequences are SSHAT and FNYEAQ (reference sequence). The CDR3 region has the DNA TGTGCTAGCAGCTTAGGGACAGGGTTCGACGAGCAGTACTTC. This gives the protein CASSLGTGFDEQYF.

This chain links TRBV4-3 with TRBJ2-4; weak D call: TRBD1 (6 bases). From germline, CDR1 is LGHNA and CDR2 YSLEER. Trimming stripped 0 bases from V and 7 bases from J, with 16 bases between. This CDR3 is built from 16 residues. CDR3 nucleotides: TGCGCCAGCAGCCAAGACCGGTGGACAGTAACGAACATTCAGTACTTC. Its translation is CASSQDRWTVTNIQYF.

This clonotype showed up just once. The rearrangement links TRBV4-2 to TRBJ1-6; no clear D. The V end was cut by 2 bases, the J end by 8 bases, with 10 bases between. The CDR3 totals 14 residues. Germline CDR1 reads LGHNA; CDR2 reads YNFKEQ. CDR3 DNA: TGTGCCAGCAGCCAACTTGGAGTATATTCACCCCTCCACTTT. This translates into CASSQLGVYSPLHF.

This clonotype was seen only a few times. J is TRBJ1-2 and V is TRBV7-2, with 12 bases fitting TRBD1. V lost 4 bases to trimming and J lost 4 bases; unmatched junction nucleotides: 10. The germline gives CDR1 SGHTA, CDR2 FQGNSA. The CDR3 sequence is 17 residues long. The CDR3 loop reads CASSWSGTGGAGYGYTF. DNA of the CDR3: TGTGCCAGCAGCTGGTCCGGGACAGGGGGCGCCGGCTATGGCTACACCTTC.

In this sample, this clonotype turned up a few times. The gene calls are TRBV7-6 and TRBJ2-7; TRBD1 matches at 10 bases. This CDR3 is 16 amino acids long. Germline V gene sequence: CDR1 SGHVS, CDR2 FNYEAQ. V lost 1 base and J lost 8; bases outside the gene matches: 11. In DNA form, the CDR3 reads TGTGCCAGCAGCTTAGGGGGACAGGGGAGCCTTGCTCAGCAGTACTTC. It specifies CASSLGGQGSLAQQYF.

This clonotype was seen only a few times. The rearrangement joins TRBV14 to TRBJ2-5, with D perhaps matching TRBD2 (5 bases). V was pared by 3 bases and J by 1 base, with 18 bases between. Looked up from germline, CDR1 is SGHDN and CDR2 is FVKESK. The CDR3 runs 17 residues. The CDR3 protein is CASSHEKRVTSQETQYF. The CDR3 DNA reads TGTGCCAGCAGCCATGAAAAGAGGGTGACATCCCAAGAGACCCAGTACTTC.

This clonotype was detected a few times. The chain uses TRBV7-6 and TRBJ2-1; D might be TRBD1 (6 bases). Between the trimmed V and J ends, which lost 5 bases and 6 bases, there was a span of 17 bases. Looked up from germline, CDR1 is SGHVS and CDR2 is FNYEAQ. This CDR3 spans 15 amino acids. CDR3 amino acids: CASSPGGTGRNEQFF. CDR3 in DNA: TGTGCCAGCAGCCCCGGAGGCACAGGGCGCAATGAGCAGTTCTTC.

This chain joins TRBV15 and TRBJ2-1; D unresolved. Trimming pared 7 bases from V and 0 bases from J, leaving 13 bases between. Germline loops: CDR1 LNHNV, CDR2 YYDKDF (reference sequence). The CDR3 is 15 residues long. CDR3 DNA: TGTGCCACCAAAGACTCCTGGAGCTCCTACAATGAGCAGTTCTTC. Its translation: CATKDSWSSYNEQFF. Full variable domain (missing parts from reference TRBV15 and TRBJ2-1): DAMVIQNPRYQVTQFGKPVTLSCSQTLNHNVMYWYQQKSSQAPKLLFHYYDKDFNNEADTPDNFQSRRPNTSFCFLDIRSPGLGDTAMYLCATKDSWSSYNEQFFGPGTRLTVL.

This clonotype was seen only once. The gene calls are TRBV20-1 and TRBJ2-6; D call uncertain. CDR1 DFQATT and CDR2 SNEGSKA come from the germline V gene (reference sequence). This CDR3 has 13 amino acids. Trimming stripped 3 bases from V and 3 bases from J, with 6 bases between. CDR3 loop: CSASSVGANVLTF. The CDR3 bases are TGCAGTGCTAGTTCAGTTGGGGCCAACGTCCTGACTTTC.

The V gene is TRBV6-2 or TRBV6-3, the J gene TRBJ2-3, with 11 bases aligning to TRBD2. The CDR3 contains 14 residues. The V gene's germline CDR1 is MNHEY and CDR2 SVGEGT. V was pared by 8 bases and J by 3 bases, with 4 bases of the junction left unmatched. CDR3 in DNA: TGTGCCAGCGAGGGGACTAGCGGAACAGATACGCAGTATTTT. Its translation: CASEGTSGTDTQYF.

Here the CDR3 reads CSARPDLVNQPQHF. The CDR3 region has the DNA TGCAGTGCTAGGCCGGACCTCGTCAATCAGCCCCAGCATTTT. The V gene is TRBV20-1, the J gene TRBJ1-5; unclear D gene. Trimming shortened V by 3 bases and J by 3 bases, and 12 bases separated the two germline ends. The CDR3 has 14 amino acids. Germline loops: CDR1 DFQATT, CDR2 SNEGSKA (reference sequence).

This sequence joins TRBV7-2 and TRBJ1-5; D uncertain. CDR1 is SGHTA, CDR2 FQGNSA, per germline. The CDR3 is 13 amino acids. V lost 5 bases and J lost 6, with 11 bases in between. In DNA form, the CDR3 reads TGTGCCAGCAGCCCTAGAAACACTCAGCCCCAGCATTTT. This translates into CASSPRNTQPQHF.

This clonotype was found a few times. V is TRBV5-1 and J is TRBJ2-7; 8 bases are a match to TRBD1. J was trimmed by 2 bases and V by 4 bases; bases with no gene match: 2. The CDR3 is 13 residues long. Germline-derived CDR1 and CDR2 are SGHRS and YFSETQ. This CDR3 is CASSQTGAYEQYF. Here the CDR3 DNA reads TGCGCCAGCAGCCAGACAGGGGCCTACGAGCAGTACTTC.

This clonotype was recorded once. This chain's CDR3 is CASSYTGGLGNQPQHF. In DNA form, the CDR3 reads TGTGCCAGCAGTTATACAGGGGGCCTGGGCAATCAGCCCCAGCATTTT. The chain carries TRBV28 and TRBJ1-5; 9 bases match TRBD1. This CDR3 has 16 residues. Germline V gene lookup returns CDR1 MDHEN and CDR2 SYDVKM. Germline trimming cut 4 bases from V and 2 bases from J; bases unmatched to any gene: 6.

The genes are TRBV6-2 or TRBV6-3 and TRBJ2-5; 9 positions agree with TRBD2. In germline, CDR1 is MNHEY, CDR2 SVGEGT. The V gene end was trimmed by 6 bases and the J gene end by 5 bases; junction bases not matched to a gene: 4. This CDR3 region has 13 residues. This chain's CDR3 is CASRRGTSETQYF. The CDR3 DNA is TGTGCCAGCAGACGAGGGACTAGCGAGACCCAGTACTTC.

The table lists this clonotype with a few counts. The V and J genes are TRBV29-1 and TRBJ1-1, with D unclear. The CDR3 runs to 13 residues. The germline gives CDR1 SQVTM, CDR2 ANQGSEA. V lost 6 bases to trimming and J lost 1 base, with 12 bases between them. CDR3 sequence: CSVLAPGNTEAFF. As DNA, the CDR3 is TGCAGCGTATTGGCCCCTGGGAACACTGAAGCTTTCTTT.

Only a few counts were recorded for this clonotype. V usage is TRBV6-5 and J usage is TRBJ2-1; D unclear. V lost 6 bases and J lost 0, with 15 bases in between. Per the germline V gene, CDR1 is MNHEY and CDR2 is SVGAGI. This CDR3 spans 16 amino acids. This chain's CDR3 is CASRLPQWSSYNEQFF. CDR3 nucleotide sequence: TGTGCCAGCAGATTACCACAGTGGAGCTCCTACAATGAGCAGTTCTTC.

The V call is TRBV29-1, the J call TRBJ2-4; either TRBD1 or TRBD2 may fit D (5 bases each). This CDR3 has 13 amino acids. V was clipped by 4 bases and J by 4 bases, with 11 bases between them. CDR1 and CDR2 from the germline V gene are SQVTM and ANQGSEA. DNA for the CDR3: TGCAGCGTTGGTGGGGGTGGGAAAAACATTCAGTACTTC. Amino acid sequence: CSVGGGGKNIQYF.

The CDR3 nucleotides are TGCAGCGTGACGGGGGGAAGGAGCTCCTACAATGAGCAGTTCTTC. Residues: CSVTGGRSSYNEQFF. This chain connects TRBV29-1 to TRBJ2-1; 7 bases align to TRBD2. The ends lost 6 bases at V and 0 bases at J; junction bases unmatched: 8. CDR3 length: 15 residues. Germline CDR1 reads SQVTM; CDR2 reads ANQGSEA.

The chain employs TRBV12-5 and TRBJ2-5, with TRBD2 matching over 7 bases. Germline-derived CDR1 and CDR2 are LGHNT and FRNRAP. The CDR3 is made up of 17 amino acids. The V gene end was trimmed by 0 bases and the J gene end by 11 bases; junction bases not matched to a gene: 18. The CDR3 region has the DNA TGTGCTAGTGGTTTGGTAAGGGGAGCGGGGCCGGTCGATGAGCAGTACTTC. It translates to CASGLVRGAGPVDEQYF.